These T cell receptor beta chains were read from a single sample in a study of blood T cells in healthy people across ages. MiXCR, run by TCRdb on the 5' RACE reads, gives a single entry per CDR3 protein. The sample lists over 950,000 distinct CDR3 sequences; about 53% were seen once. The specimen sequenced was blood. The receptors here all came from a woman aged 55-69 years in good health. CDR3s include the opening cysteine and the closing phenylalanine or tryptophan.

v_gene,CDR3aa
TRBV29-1,CSVEFPGNYGYTF
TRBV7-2,CASSQGLAGGVYIQYF
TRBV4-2,CASSQPTSGRAGYEQYF
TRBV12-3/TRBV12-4,CASSAFTVPETQYF
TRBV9,CASSVVPAWHPPYNEQFF
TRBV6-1,CASRERSGRAGANVLTF
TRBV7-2,CASTALGNTGELFF
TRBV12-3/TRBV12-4,CASRLGALGTQYF
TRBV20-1,CSASPDTEAFF
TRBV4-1,CASSPFSGSNQPQHF